Listed here are 25 T cell receptor beta chains from one sample, sequenced in a study of early T cells in non-severe SARS-CoV-2 infection. TCRdb passed the 5' RACE reads through MiXCR, listing each CDR3 protein once. The table has about 59,000 distinct CDR3 sequences, about 13% seen once. Material: whole blood, obtained at baseline. These receptors were obtained from an adult who was a healthcare worker with PCR-confirmed SARS-CoV-2 infection or an uninfected control (not recorded which).

J is TRBJ2-3 and V is TRBV5-8; the match to TRBD2 covers 12 bases. Losses at the gene ends were 0 bases for V and 4 bases for J; bases not matched to a gene: 6. The CDR3 loop spans 17 amino acids. CDR1 is SGHTS, CDR2 YDEGEE, per germline. CDR3 residues: CASSLAASGRAADTQYF. CDR3 coding DNA: TGTGCCAGCAGCTTGGCGGCTAGCGGGAGGGCCGCAGATACGCAGTATTTT.

The chain has TRBV18 and TRBJ1-2, with D hard to call. The germline V gene encodes CDR1 KGHSH and CDR2 LQKENI. This CDR3 has 13 residues. The ends were cut back, 4 bases at V and 6 bases at J, with 12 bases in the middle. The CDR3 DNA reads TGTGCCAGCTCACTCCAGGTTGCGAATGGCTACACCTTC. Its translation: CASSLQVANGYTF.

The V gene is TRBV6-6, the J gene TRBJ1-5; D unclear. The V and J ends lost 7 bases and 5 bases respectively, with 9 bases between them. Germline V lookup: CDR1 MNHNY, CDR2 SVGAGI (reference sequence). CDR3 size: 12 residues. Here the CDR3 reads CASNGPDQPQHF. CDR3 DNA sequence: TGTGCCAGCAATGGACCCGATCAGCCCCAGCATTTT.

The gene calls are TRBV6-2 or TRBV6-3 and TRBJ2-1; 9 nucleotides match TRBD2. V shed 4 bases and J 3 bases; nucleotides not matched to a gene: 4. This CDR3 contains 15 residues. The germline V gene has CDR1 MNHEY and CDR2 SVGEGT. The CDR3 sequence: CASSFSGRLYNEQFF. Written as DNA, the CDR3 is TGTGCCAGCAGTTTCAGCGGGAGGCTCTACAATGAGCAGTTCTTC.

This chain joins TRBV7-3 and TRBJ1-1; D is undetermined. This CDR3 comprises 13 residues. Trimming removed 3 bases at V and 5 bases at J, with 10 bases between. From germline, CDR1 is SGHTA and CDR2 FQGTGA. The CDR3 nucleotides read TGTGCCAGCAGCTTCAGTTTGGGGACTGAAGCTTTCTTT. Translated, it gives CASSFSLGTEAFF.

The genes are TRBV27 and TRBJ2-1, with 10 bases that match TRBD1. Losses at the gene ends were 4 bases for V and 6 bases for J; bases not matched to a gene: 0. Germline V CDR1 and CDR2: MNHEY, SMNVEV (reference sequence). There are 13 residues in the CDR3. The CDR3 nucleotides read TGTGCCAGCAGTTGGGACAGGGGCAATGAGCAGTTCTTC. It yields the protein CASSWDRGNEQFF.

The genes are TRBV19 and TRBJ1-5; TRBD1 matches at 7 bases. Trimming at V came to 0 bases and at J to 4 bases, leaving 0 bases not matched to a gene. Germline lookup yields CDR1 LNHDA and CDR2 SQIVND (reference sequence). This CDR3 spans 14 amino acids. CDR3 nucleotides: TGTGCCAGTAGTATAGAACAGGGGAATCAGCCCCAGCATTTT. Its protein is CASSIEQGNQPQHF.

V is TRBV6-1 and J is TRBJ1-1; unclear D gene. Germline CDR1 is MNHNS and CDR2 is SASEGT. Trimming took 0 bases from V and 0 from J, leaving 8 bases between them. This CDR3 has 15 amino acids. CDR3 amino acids: CASSEAREVNTEAFF. The CDR3 bases are TGTGCCAGCAGTGAAGCGCGGGAGGTGAACACTGAAGCTTTCTTT.

The gene calls are TRBV18 and TRBJ2-5; 10 bases match TRBD2. V shed 1 base and J 4 bases; nucleotides not matched to a gene: 3. The CDR3 extends over 15 amino acids. The germline V gene encodes CDR1 KGHSH and CDR2 LQKENI. DNA of the CDR3: TGTGCCAGCTCACCACGGTTAGCGGGAGGAGAGACCCAGTACTTC. It is translated as CASSPRLAGGETQYF.

The CDR3 DNA sequence: TGTGCCACCAGCAGAGGGTGGGCTGAAGCTTTCTTT. This sequence encodes CATSRGWAEAFF. The rearrangement uses TRBV15 and TRBJ1-1, with D uncertain. CDR1 and CDR2 from the germline V gene are LNHNV and YYDKDF (reference sequence). There are 12 residues in the CDR3. V was pared by 1 base and J by 6 bases, with 6 bases between.

There are a few counts of this clonotype. The chain is built from TRBV7-2 and TRBJ2-2, with 8 bases lining up with TRBD2. The germline V gene has CDR1 SGHTA and CDR2 FQGNSA. V shed 8 bases, J shed 5 bases, and the junction held 7 bases outside the gene matches. This CDR3 is built from 14 residues. CDR3 nucleotide sequence: TGTGCCAGCTCGCCGGGAGGGCGAACCGGGGAGCTGTTTTTT. It encodes CASSPGGRTGELFF.

V gene TRBV10-3 combines with J gene TRBJ2-2; TRBD1 matches 9 bases. The trim removed 6 bases at V and 0 bases at J, leaving 5 bases unmatched. This CDR3 has 16 amino acids. Germline V gene data show CDR1 as ENHRY and CDR2 as SYGVKD. The CDR3 spells CAIRGTGIANTGELFF. Written as DNA, the CDR3 is TGTGCCATCAGGGGGACAGGGATAGCGAACACCGGGGAGCTGTTTTTT.

This clonotype was observed at least ten times. The CDR3 sequence: CASTIGVDRGYNEQFF. In DNA, the CDR3 is TGTGCCAGCACCATTGGGGTTGACAGGGGATACAATGAGCAGTTCTTC. J is TRBJ2-1 and V is TRBV9; 8 bases map to TRBD1. The CDR3 has 16 amino acids. CDR1 and CDR2 (germline): SGDLS, YYNGEE. Trimming removed 6 bases from V and 4 bases from J; junction bases left unmatched: 12.

This rearrangement joins TRBV11-3 to TRBJ2-5; 7 positions agree with TRBD2. Germline CDR1 and CDR2: SGHNT and YENEEA. Germline trimming cut 5 bases from V and 2 bases from J; bases unmatched to any gene: 11. The CDR3 sequence is 16 residues long. The CDR3 sequence: CASSPRRAGEQETQYF. In DNA, the CDR3 is TGTGCCAGCAGCCCCCGTCGGGCGGGAGAACAAGAGACCCAGTACTTC.

The chain recombines TRBV7-2 with TRBJ1-1; D gene unclear. Germline V gene sequence: CDR1 SGHTA, CDR2 FQGNSA. Trimming stripped 5 bases from V and 4 bases from J, with 14 bases between. The CDR3 loop spans 14 amino acids. CDR3 region: CASSPAGGPTEAFF. CDR3 sequence (DNA): TGTGCCAGCAGCCCGGCCGGAGGACCCACTGAAGCTTTCTTT.

V and J are TRBV7-9 and TRBJ1-1, with unresolved D. The CDR3 spans 13 residues. V lost 7 bases and J 3 bases, leaving 12 bases between the germline ends. Germline lookup yields CDR1 SEHNR and CDR2 FQNEAQ (reference sequence). The CDR3 DNA is TGTGCCAGCACCCCCCCGTGGGACACTGAAGCTTTCTTT. Residues: CASTPPWDTEAFF.

This clonotype was seen many times. The chain employs TRBV27 and TRBJ1-1, with 9 bases aligning to TRBD1. Trimming took 5 bases from V and 3 from J; bases not matched to a gene: 13. Germline V gene lookup returns CDR1 MNHEY and CDR2 SMNVEV (reference sequence). This CDR3 contains 17 residues. CDR3 DNA: TGTGCCAGCAGTCCCACCGCCGGGACAGGGTTGTACACTGAAGCTTTCTTT. Its protein product is CASSPTAGTGLYTEAFF.

This clonotype was found a few times. The chain joins TRBV27 to TRBJ1-2; weak D call: TRBD1 (5 bases). Trimming stripped 3 bases from V and 3 bases from J, with 14 bases between. Germline-derived CDR1 and CDR2 are MNHEY and SMNVEV (reference sequence). The CDR3 consists of 15 residues. DNA of the CDR3: TGTGCCAGCAGTTTCAGATGGGGGATGGACTATGGCTACACCTTC. It specifies CASSFRWGMDYGYTF.

The V and J genes are TRBV27 and TRBJ2-4, with D perhaps matching TRBD2 (5 bases). The CDR3 totals 15 residues. Trimming cost V 7 bases and J 6 bases, with 19 bases left between them. Germline V gene data show CDR1 as MNHEY and CDR2 as SMNVEV (reference sequence). CDR3 protein: CASTPRFSVRNIQYF. DNA of the CDR3: TGTGCCAGCACCCCAAGGTTTAGCGTTCGAAACATTCAGTACTTC.

This clonotype showed up many times. The V call is TRBV7-8, the J call TRBJ1-1; no clear D gene. Trimming removed 1 base at V and 2 bases at J, with 11 bases between. The CDR3 length is 15 residues. Germline CDR1 is SGHVS and CDR2 is FQNEAQ. The CDR3 loop is CASSLVAGLNTEAFF. Written as DNA, the CDR3 is TGTGCCAGCAGCTTAGTGGCAGGACTCAACACTGAAGCTTTCTTT.

This clonotype was counted many times. The gene calls are TRBV4-2 and TRBJ1-2, with D possibly matching TRBD1 (5 bases). The CDR3 is made up of 17 amino acids. CDR1 LGHNA and CDR2 YNFKEQ come from the germline V gene. The V and J ends lost 1 base and 3 bases respectively, with 18 bases between them. CDR3 nucleotides: TGTGCCAGCAGCCAAGCCCAACAGTGGGGCGGTTACTATGGCTACACCTTC. Residues: CASSQAQQWGGYYGYTF.

This clonotype came up a few times. Germline and junction disagree at one end, which may indicate a read error. The chain couples TRBV11-2 to TRBJ1-3, with D possibly TRBD1 on 5 matching bases. Germline V gene lookup returns CDR1 SGHAT and CDR2 FQNNGV. This CDR3 has 16 residues. The CDR3 nucleotides read TGTGCCAGCACGCGGCATACGGCAGGGTCTGAAAACACCATATATTTT. Translation gives CASTRHTAGSENTIYF.

This clonotype was seen more than once but under ten times. The chain is built from TRBV6-1 and TRBJ2-7; 7 bases agree with TRBD1. The germline V gene has CDR1 MNHNS and CDR2 SASEGT. J was trimmed by 1 base and V by 6 bases; bases with no gene match: 6. The CDR3 is made up of 14 amino acids. The CDR3 DNA follows: TGTGCCAGCAGAACGACAGGGACGTCCTACGAGCAGTACTTC. Translating gives CASRTTGTSYEQYF.

This clonotype was seen only a few times. The chain carries TRBV19 and TRBJ2-7; weak D call: TRBD2 (5 bases). V was pared by 2 bases and J by 6 bases, with 11 bases between. CDR1 is LNHDA and CDR2 is SQIVND in the germline V gene (reference sequence). This CDR3 comprises 13 residues. CDR3 nucleotides: TGTGCCAGTAGTATATCACTAGGGAGCGAGCAGTACTTC. It translates to CASSISLGSEQYF.

This clonotype has only a few counts. This sequence joins TRBV11-2 and TRBJ2-3, with D unresolved. This CDR3 is built from 15 residues. Germline V gene data show CDR1 as SGHAT and CDR2 as FQNNGV. Trimming took 0 bases from V and 4 from J, leaving 11 bases between them. The CDR3 region has the DNA TGTGCCAGCAGCTTAGATCGGGCGGCCTCAGATACGCAGTATTTT. Its protein is CASSLDRAASDTQYF.